The clone carrying this T cell receptor beta chain was seen once. The PCR ran on 60 Vbeta and 13 Jbeta primers. The assay was immunoSEQ multiplex PCR, and TCRdb's table has in-frame clones only and misses some. This sample has 150,000 or so clones; under 80% occur once, and the top ten carry over 2%. The data were obtained in a study of cytomegalovirus exposure and HLA in healthy donors. The CDR3 consists of 15 residues. Germline V lookup: CDR1 GTSNPN, CDR2 SVGIG (reference sequence). Unmatched junction bases numbered 7, after V lost 4 bases and J lost 3 bases. Sequenced material: PBMCs. The clonotype was recovered from a human donor in good health. V gene TRBV30 combines with J gene TRBJ2-2; 8 positions match TRBD1. CDR3 nucleotide sequence: TGTGCCTGGAACAAGGACAGGGCTTACACCGGGGAGCTGTTTTTT. As protein: CAWNKDRAYTGELFF.